These T cell receptor beta chains were read from a single sample in a study of a mutant IDH1 vaccine in newly diagnosed glioma. Here immunoSEQ multiplex PCR was the method, and the copy in TCRdb shows in-frame clones only, minus some. The table lists 50,000 to 70,000 clones, roughly 77% of them singletons, with roughly 8.8% in the top ten. Their antigen targets remain unknown. The source was PBMCs, collected from a glioma patient whose treatment included an IDH1 peptide vaccine. The receptors originated from a middle-aged woman with glioma. Some clones in this sample may be carry-over from other donors' samples. Both conserved end residues are part of each CDR3. The order of the fields is V gene, J gene, D gene, clone size, CDR3 DNA, CDR3 protein. A D gene is named only where the DNA matches it firmly. For some rows the clone size is stated as once, few or many, or as a class when expanded; others skip it.

V gene: TRBV7-2
J gene: TRBJ1-2
D gene: .
clone size: .
CDR3 DNA: TGTGCCAGCAGCTTAGCAGAAACGCATGGCTACACCTTC
CDR3 protein: CASSLAETHGYTF

V gene: TRBV16
J gene: TRBJ1-6
D gene: TRBD1
clone size: .
CDR3 DNA: TGTGCCAGCAGCCAATCAGAGACAGGGAGCAATTCACCCCTCCACTTT
CDR3 protein: CASSQSETGSNSPLHF

V gene: TRBV27
J gene: TRBJ2-5
D gene: TRBD1
clone size: once
CDR3 DNA: TGTGCCAGCGACCAACAGGGGTCGGGGACCCAGTACTTC
CDR3 protein: CASDQQGSGTQYF

V gene: TRBV5-1
J gene: TRBJ2-1
D gene: .
clone size: .
CDR3 DNA: TGCGCCAGCAGCTTGGCGCAGGGAAGCAATGAGCAGTTCTTC
CDR3 protein: CASSLAQGSNEQFF

V gene: TRBV28
J gene: TRBJ2-1
D gene: .
clone size: .
CDR3 DNA: TGTGCCAGCAGCCGATCGCGAACTAACAATGAGCAGTTCTTC
CDR3 protein: CASSRSRTNNEQFF

V gene: TRBV9
J gene: TRBJ2-1
D gene: TRBD2
clone size: .
CDR3 DNA: TGTGCCAGCAGCGCCCCCGGGGGGGTGAGCTCCTACAATGAGCAGTTCTTC
CDR3 protein: CASSAPGGVSSYNEQFF

V gene: TRBV25-1
J gene: TRBJ2-4
D gene: TRBD1
clone size: .
CDR3 DNA: TGTGCCAGCAGTGCCTCACCGGGACAGGTGGGGGCCAAAAACATTCAGTACTTC
CDR3 protein: CASSASPGQVGAKNIQYF

V gene: TRBV15
J gene: TRBJ1-1
D gene: .
clone size: few
CDR3 DNA: TGTGCCACCAGGAGAGGGGTGAACACTGAAGCTTTCTTT
CDR3 protein: CATRRGVNTEAFF

V gene: TRBV30
J gene: TRBJ2-7
D gene: .
clone size: .
CDR3 DNA: TGTGCCTGGAGTGTATGGGACCAGGGGGAGCAGTACTTC
CDR3 protein: CAWSVWDQGEQYF

V gene: TRBV18
J gene: TRBJ1-2
D gene: TRBD1
clone size: .
CDR3 DNA: TGTGCCAGCTCACCACTGCAGGGGACAGGGTATGGCTACACCTTC
CDR3 protein: CASSPLQGTGYGYTF

V gene: TRBV29-1
J gene: TRBJ1-1
D gene: .
clone size: .
CDR3 DNA: TGCAGCGTTGTCGGGGCGGGGGGGACTGAAGCTTTCTTT
CDR3 protein: CSVVGAGGTEAFF

V gene: TRBV5-4
J gene: TRBJ2-7
D gene: .
clone size: once
CDR3 DNA: TGTGCCAGCAGCTTGCCGCAAAGGGGAGGAGTCGAGCAGTACTTC
CDR3 protein: CASSLPQRGGVEQYF

V gene: TRBV5-6
J gene: TRBJ1-2
D gene: TRBD1
clone size: .
CDR3 DNA: TGTGCCAGCAGCTTGTCGACAGGGCACTATGGCTACACCTTC
CDR3 protein: CASSLSTGHYGYTF

V gene: TRBV5-1
J gene: TRBJ2-3
D gene: TRBD1
clone size: .
CDR3 DNA: TGCGCCAGCAGCTTGGCTCAAATCCCGGGACAGCCCGGCACAGATACGCAGTATTTT
CDR3 protein: CASSLAQIPGQPGTDTQYF

V gene: TRBV6-5
J gene: TRBJ1-1
D gene: .
clone size: .
CDR3 DNA: TGTGCCAGCATACCGAACACTGAAGCTTTCTTT
CDR3 protein: CASIPNTEAFF

V gene: TRBV2
J gene: TRBJ2-1
D gene: .
clone size: .
CDR3 DNA: TGTGCCAGCCCGGGCCTCCCGGATGAGCAGTTCTTC
CDR3 protein: CASPGLPDEQFF

V gene: TRBV5-1
J gene: TRBJ2-5
D gene: TRBD2
clone size: .
CDR3 DNA: TGCGCCAGCAGCCTTGGGGGAGGGGATGAGACCCAGTACTTC
CDR3 protein: CASSLGGGDETQYF

V gene: TRBV7-2
J gene: TRBJ2-7
D gene: .
clone size: .
CDR3 DNA: TGTGCCAGCAGCCCTAGTGGGGGACGGGGAGCCTACGAGCAGTACTTC
CDR3 protein: CASSPSGGRGAYEQYF

V gene: TRBV25-1
J gene: TRBJ1-3
D gene: TRBD1
clone size: once
CDR3 DNA: TGTGCCAGCACCCCAGGGGGAGGCTTAGACACCATATATTTT
CDR3 protein: CASTPGGGLDTIYF

V gene: TRBV2
J gene: TRBJ2-3
D gene: .
clone size: once
CDR3 DNA: TGTGCCAGCAGTGAAGTGGATACGCAGTATTTT
CDR3 protein: CASSEVDTQYF

V gene: TRBV2
J gene: TRBJ2-7
D gene: .
clone size: .
CDR3 DNA: TGTGCCAGCAGTGCAGGGTCTTACGAGCAGTACTTC
CDR3 protein: CASSAGSYEQYF

V gene: TRBV5-1
J gene: TRBJ2-3
D gene: TRBD2
clone size: .
CDR3 DNA: TGCGCCAGCAGCTTGGCGATCGGGGGGGAATCAGATACGCAGTATTTT
CDR3 protein: CASSLAIGGESDTQYF

V gene: TRBV9
J gene: TRBJ1-2
D gene: TRBD1
clone size: .
CDR3 DNA: TGTGCCAGCAGCCCTCGGGGGACAGGGAACTACTATGGCTACACCTTC
CDR3 protein: CASSPRGTGNYYGYTF

V gene: TRBV6-9
J gene: TRBJ2-1
D gene: .
clone size: .
CDR3 DNA: TGTGCCAGCAGGGTACGGGGGAGGAGCTCCTACAATGAGCAGTTCTTC
CDR3 protein: CASRVRGRSSYNEQFF

V gene: TRBV4-2
J gene: TRBJ1-1
D gene: .
clone size: few
CDR3 DNA: TGTGCCAGCAGCCCAAACTCGGGGGGGAACACTGAAGCTTTCTTT
CDR3 protein: CASSPNSGGNTEAFF

V gene: TRBV6-1
J gene: TRBJ1-1
D gene: .
clone size: .
CDR3 DNA: TGTGCCAGCAGTCTAACGTTACAGAACGAAGCTTTCTTT
CDR3 protein: CASSLTLQNEAFF

V gene: TRBV18
J gene: TRBJ2-1
D gene: .
clone size: .
CDR3 DNA: TGTGCCAGCTCACCACCGGTGGCAGGGGACAATGAGCAGTTCTTC
CDR3 protein: CASSPPVAGDNEQFF